The clone carrying this T cell receptor beta chain was observed a few times. Treatment defined: randomized to nivolumab then ipilimumab (arm A) or the reverse (arm B). Patients had received no earlier DNA-damaging chemotherapy. This sample is drawn from a study of sequential checkpoint blockade in melanoma. Study-wide context: TCRβ was sequenced from DNA of 91 pretreatment tumors. About two dozen patients had tumor biopsies before treatment and at week 13.

Sequenced by immunoSEQ multiplex PCR; TCRdb stores in-frame clones only, minus some. The table lists 13,000 or so clones, over 20% of them singletons. The V end was cut by 9 bases, the J end by 3 bases, with 13 bases between. Germline CDR1 is SGDLS and CDR2 is YYNGEE. The CDR3 is made up of 13 amino acids. The TCR sequence derives from a human donor with melanoma. The chain combines TRBV9 with TRBJ2-1, with D perhaps TRBD1 (5 bases). The sequencing here drew on tumor tissue (inferred from file names), taken from a patient given nivolumab and ipilimumab in sequence. The CDR3 loop is CATERGLYNEQFF. The CDR3 DNA follows: TGTGCCACGGAAAGGGGTCTCTACAATGAGCAGTTCTTC.